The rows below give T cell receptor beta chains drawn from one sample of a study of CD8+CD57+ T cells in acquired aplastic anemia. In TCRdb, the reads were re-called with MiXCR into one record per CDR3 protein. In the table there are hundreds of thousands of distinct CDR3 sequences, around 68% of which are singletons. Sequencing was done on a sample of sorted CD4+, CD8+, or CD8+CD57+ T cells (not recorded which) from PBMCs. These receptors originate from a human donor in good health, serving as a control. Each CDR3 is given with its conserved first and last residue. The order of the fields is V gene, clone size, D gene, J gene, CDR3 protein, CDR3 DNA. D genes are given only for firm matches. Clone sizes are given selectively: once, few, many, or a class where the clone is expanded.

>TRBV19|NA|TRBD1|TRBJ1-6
CASHPGQGSGSSSPLHF
TGTGCCAGTCACCCGGGACAGGGGTCGGGGTCTAGTTCACCCCTCCACTTT
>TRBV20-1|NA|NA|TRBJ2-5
CSAGHGYTFAQYF
NA
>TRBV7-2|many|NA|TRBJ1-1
CASSFRGPEAFF
TGTGCCAGCAGCTTCAGGGGACCTGAAGCTTTCTTT
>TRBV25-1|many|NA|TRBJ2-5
CASRKTGQETQYF
TGTGCCAGCAGGAAGACAGGCCAAGAGACCCAGTACTTC
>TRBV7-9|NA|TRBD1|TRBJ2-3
CASSSGQGADTQYF
TGTGCCAGCAGCTCGGGACAGGGAGCAGATACGCAGTATTTT
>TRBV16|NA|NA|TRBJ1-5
CASRMNRDSNEPQHF
TGTGCCAGCAGAATGAACAGAGATAGCAATGAGCCCCAGCATTTT
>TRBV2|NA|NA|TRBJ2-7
CASKYRRSAYEQHF
TGTGCCAGCAAATACAGAAGAAGCGCTTACGAGCAGCACTTC
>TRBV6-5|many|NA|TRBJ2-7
CASSFQSGPSYEQYF
TGTGCCAGCAGTTTTCAATCAGGACCATCCTACGAGCAGTACTTC
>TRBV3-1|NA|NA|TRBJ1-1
CASSQEGGHTEAFF
TGTGCCAGCAGCCAAGAAGGAGGTCACACTGAAGCTTTCTTT
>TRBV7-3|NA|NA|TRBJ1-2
CASSLTIGNTIYFTF
TGTGCCAGCAGCTTAACAATTGGAAACACCATATACTTTACCTTC
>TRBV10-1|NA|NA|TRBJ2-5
CASSAAIGTDTQYF
TGCGCCAGCAGTGCGGCGATCGGCACAGATACCCAGTACTTC
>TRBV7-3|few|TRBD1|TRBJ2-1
CASSTYRGNYNEQFF
TGTGCCAGCAGTACCTACAGGGGGAACTACAATGAGCAGTTCTTC
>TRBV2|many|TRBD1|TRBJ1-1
CASIRTGGLSEAFF
TGTGCCAGCATCCGGACAGGGGGTTTATCTGAAGCTTTCTTT
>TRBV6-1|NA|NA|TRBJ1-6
CASSARKGDYDLYF
TGTGCCAGCAGTGCGAGAAAGGGGGACTACGACCTGTACTTT
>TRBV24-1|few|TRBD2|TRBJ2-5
CATSDAGTSPETQYF
TGTGCCACCAGTGATGCCGGGACTAGCCCCGAGACCCAGTACTTC
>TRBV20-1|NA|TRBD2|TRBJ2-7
CSASSPREGHWEQYF
TGCAGTGCTAGTTCTCCCCGGGAGGGCCATTGGGAGCAGTACTTC
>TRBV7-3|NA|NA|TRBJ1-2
CASSPITGTPVPTF
TGTGCCAGCAGCCCCATCACCGGGACTCCCGTCCCCACCTTC
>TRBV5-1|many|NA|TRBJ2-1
CASSSYSSSYNEQFF
TGCGCCAGCAGCTCCTACAGCAGCTCCTACAATGAGCAGTTCTTC
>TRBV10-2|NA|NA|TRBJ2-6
CASSYQGTGATVLTF
TGCGCCAGCAGTTATCAGGGTACGGGGGCCACCGTCCTGACTTTC
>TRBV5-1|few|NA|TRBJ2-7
CASSPPYFYEQYF
TGCGCCAGCAGCCCCCCCTACTTCTACGAGCAGTACTTC
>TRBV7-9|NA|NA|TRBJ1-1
CASGAREQYLAPGFF
TGTGCCAGCGGCGCGCGGGAGCAGTACCTCGCGCCGGGCTTCTTT
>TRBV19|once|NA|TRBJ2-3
CASTPAYTGPRDTIYF
TGTGCCAGCACCCCTGCATATACAGGGCCCAGAGACACGATATATTTT
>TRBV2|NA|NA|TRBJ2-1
CASSEARVNNEQFF
TGTGCCAGCAGTGAAGCAAGGGTAAACAATGAGCAGTTCTTC
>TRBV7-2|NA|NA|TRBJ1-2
CASSPGRSEQNF
TGTGCCAGCAGCCCCGGCAGGAGCGAGCAGAACTTC
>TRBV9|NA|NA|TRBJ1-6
CASSVAGAAYNSPLHF
TGTGCCAGCAGCGTAGCAGGGGCAGCCTATAATTCACCCCTCCACTTT
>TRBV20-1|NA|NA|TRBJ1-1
CSARGSGGAGFF
TGCAGTGCTAGAGGATCCGGAGGTGCAGGGTTCTTT
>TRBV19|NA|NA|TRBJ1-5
CASSWGGMGNQPQHF
TGTGCCAGTAGCTGGGGGGGAATGGGCAATCAGCCCCAGCATTTT
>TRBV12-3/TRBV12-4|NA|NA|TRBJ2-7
CASSRKVNYAQYF
TGTGCCAGCAGTCGGAAAGTAAATTACGCGCAGTACTTC
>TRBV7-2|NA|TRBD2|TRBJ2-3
CASSFAGGSNTQYF
TGTGCCAGCAGCTTCGCGGGGGGCTCCAATACGCAGTATTTT
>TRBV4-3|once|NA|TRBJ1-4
CASGREGEKLFF
TGCGCCAGCGGGCGCGAGGGGGAAAAACTGTTTTTT
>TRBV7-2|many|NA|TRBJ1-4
CASSLGGSREKLFF
TGTGCCAGCAGCTTAGGAGGGTCCCGGGAAAAACTGTTTTTT
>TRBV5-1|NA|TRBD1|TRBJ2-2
CASSLEQGDPGELFF
TGCGCCAGCAGCTTGGAGCAGGGGGATCCCGGGGAGCTGTTTTTT
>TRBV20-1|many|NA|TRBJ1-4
CSASVANTEKLFF
TGCAGTGCTAGCGTAGCGAATACTGAAAAACTGTTTTTT
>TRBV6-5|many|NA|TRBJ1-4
CASSYSEQRGLFF
TGTGCCAGCAGCTACTCCGAACAGAGGGGACTGTTTTTT
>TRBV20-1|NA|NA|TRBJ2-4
CSAIGFMAKNIQYF
TGCAGTGCTATAGGATTTATGGCCAAAAACATTCAGTACTTC
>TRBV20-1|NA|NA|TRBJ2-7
CSVVARYDPSYEQYF
TGCAGCGTCGTGGCGCGCTACGACCCGTCTTACGAGCAGTACTTC
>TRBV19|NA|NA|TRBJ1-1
CASSIARGSEAFF
TGTGCCAGTAGTATAGCTAGGGGTTCTGAAGCTTTCTTT
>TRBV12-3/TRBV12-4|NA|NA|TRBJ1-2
CASSLNNPNYGYTF
TGTGCCAGCAGTTTGAACAATCCGAACTATGGCTACACCTTC
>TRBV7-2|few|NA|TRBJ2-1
CASSYVGNEQFF
TGTGCCAGCAGCTATGTGGGGAATGAGCAGTTCTTC
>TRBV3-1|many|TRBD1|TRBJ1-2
CASSIPGQGGYTF
TGTGCCAGCAGCATCCCGGGACAGGGCGGCTACACCTTC
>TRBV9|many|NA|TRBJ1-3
CASSDVSGASGNTIYF
TGTGCCAGCAGCGACGTCAGCGGAGCCTCTGGAAACACCATATATTTT
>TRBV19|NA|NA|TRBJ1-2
CASSPEGYGYTF
TGTGCCAGTAGTCCGGAGGGATATGGCTACACCTTC
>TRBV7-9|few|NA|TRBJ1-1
CASSLGDFYSYEQF
TGTGCCAGCAGCTTAGGGGACTTCTATTCCTACGAGCAGTTT
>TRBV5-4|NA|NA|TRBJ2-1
CASSVADNEQFF
TGTGCCAGCAGCGTGGCCGATAATGAGCAGTTCTTC
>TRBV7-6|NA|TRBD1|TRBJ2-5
CASGEGTADAQYF
TGTGCCAGCGGTGAGGGGACAGCCGACGCCCAGTACTTC
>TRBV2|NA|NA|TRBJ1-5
CASRTAWDILQPQHF
TGTGCCAGTCGAACAGCTTGGGACATTCTCCAGCCCCAGCATTTT
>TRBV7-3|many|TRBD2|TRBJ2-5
CASSGGLAGKETQYF
TGTGCCAGCAGCGGGGGACTAGCGGGGAAAGAGACCCAGTACTTC
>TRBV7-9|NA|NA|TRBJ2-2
CASRPQETRTLKLFF
TGTGCCAGCAGGCCTCAAGAGACAAGAACACTGAAGCTGTTTTTT
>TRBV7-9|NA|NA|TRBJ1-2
CASSYYRTDYGYTF
TGTGCCAGCAGTTACTACCGGACGGACTATGGCTACACCTTC
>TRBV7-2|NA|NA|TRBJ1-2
CASSLGGRGNQRQTF
TGTGCCAGCAGCTTAGGAGGCAGGGGCAATCAGCGCCAGACCTTC
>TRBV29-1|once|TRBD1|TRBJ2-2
CSGGQGNTGTLFF
TGCAGCGGCGGACAGGGGAACACCGGGACGCTGTTTTTT
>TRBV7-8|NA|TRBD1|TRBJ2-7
CASSPPGQSDEQYF
TGTGCCAGCAGCCCCCCGGGACAGTCCGACGAGCAGTACTTC
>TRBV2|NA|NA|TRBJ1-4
CASRAQKLFF
TGTGCCAGCAGGGCGCAAAAACTGTTTTTT
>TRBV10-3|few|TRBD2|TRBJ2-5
CAIGTSGRETQYF
TGTGCCATCGGGACTAGCGGGAGGGAGACCCAGTACTTC
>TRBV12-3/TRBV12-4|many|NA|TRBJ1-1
CASRPRTGRNTEAFF
TGTGCCAGCAGACCCAGAACAGGGCGGAACACTGAAGCTTTCTTT